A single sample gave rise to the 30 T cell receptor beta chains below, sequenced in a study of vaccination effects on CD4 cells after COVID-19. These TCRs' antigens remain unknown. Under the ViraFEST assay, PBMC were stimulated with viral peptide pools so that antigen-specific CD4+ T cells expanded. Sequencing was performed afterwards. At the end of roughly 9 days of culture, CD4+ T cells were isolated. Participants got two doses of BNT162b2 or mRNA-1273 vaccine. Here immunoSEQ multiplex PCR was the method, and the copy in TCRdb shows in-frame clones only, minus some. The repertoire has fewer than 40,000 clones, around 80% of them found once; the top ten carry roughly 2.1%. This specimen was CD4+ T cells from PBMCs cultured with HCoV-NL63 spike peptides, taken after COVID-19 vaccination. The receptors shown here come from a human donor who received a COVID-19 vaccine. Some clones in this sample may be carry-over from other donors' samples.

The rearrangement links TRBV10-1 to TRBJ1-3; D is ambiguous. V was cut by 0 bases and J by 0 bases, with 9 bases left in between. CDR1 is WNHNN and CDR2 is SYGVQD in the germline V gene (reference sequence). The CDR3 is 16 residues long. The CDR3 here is CASSESVPSSGNTIYF. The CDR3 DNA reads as TGCGCCAGCAGTGAGTCCGTCCCGAGCTCTGGAAACACCATATATTTT.

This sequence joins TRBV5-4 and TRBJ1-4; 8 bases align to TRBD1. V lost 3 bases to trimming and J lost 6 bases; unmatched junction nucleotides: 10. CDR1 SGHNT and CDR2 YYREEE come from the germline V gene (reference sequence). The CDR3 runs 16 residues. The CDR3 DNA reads TGTGCCAGCAGCTCGTCCCGCGGGACAGGTCATGAAAAACTGTTTTTT. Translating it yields CASSSSRGTGHEKLFF.

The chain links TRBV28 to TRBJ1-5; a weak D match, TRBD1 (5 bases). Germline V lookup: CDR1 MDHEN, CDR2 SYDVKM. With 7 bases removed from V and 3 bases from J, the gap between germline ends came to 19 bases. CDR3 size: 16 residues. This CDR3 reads CASIPGAGTFNQPQHF. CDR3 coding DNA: TGTGCCAGCATCCCTGGGGCCGGGACCTTCAATCAGCCCCAGCATTTT.

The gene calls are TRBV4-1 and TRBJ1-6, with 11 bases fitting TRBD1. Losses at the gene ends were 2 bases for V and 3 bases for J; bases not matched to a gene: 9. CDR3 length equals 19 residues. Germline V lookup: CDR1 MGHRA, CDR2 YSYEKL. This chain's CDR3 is CASSQPEGQGVIYNSPLHF. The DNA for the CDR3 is TGCGCCAGCAGCCAACCGGAGGGACAGGGGGTAATCTATAATTCACCCCTCCACTTT.

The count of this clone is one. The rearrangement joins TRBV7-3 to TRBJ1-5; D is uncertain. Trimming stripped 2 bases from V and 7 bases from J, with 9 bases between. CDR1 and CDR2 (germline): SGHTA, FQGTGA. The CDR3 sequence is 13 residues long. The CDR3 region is CASSLDPRQPQHF. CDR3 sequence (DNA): TGTGCCAGCAGCTTAGATCCTAGGCAGCCCCAGCATTTT.

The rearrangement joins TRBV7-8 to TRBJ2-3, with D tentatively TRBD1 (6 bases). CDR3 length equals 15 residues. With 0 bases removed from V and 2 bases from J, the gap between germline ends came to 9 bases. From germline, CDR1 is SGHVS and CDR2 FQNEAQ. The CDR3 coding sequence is TGTGCCAGCAGCTTAGCGGGGGCACACACAGATACGCAGTATTTT. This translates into CASSLAGAHTDTQYF.

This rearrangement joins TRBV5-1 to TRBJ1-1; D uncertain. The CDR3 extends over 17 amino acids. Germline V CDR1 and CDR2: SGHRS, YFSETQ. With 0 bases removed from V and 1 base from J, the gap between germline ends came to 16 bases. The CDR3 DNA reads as TGCGCCAGCAGCTTGGGTGCCCTTCGGGGTACGAACACTGAAGCTTTCTTT. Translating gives CASSLGALRGTNTEAFF.

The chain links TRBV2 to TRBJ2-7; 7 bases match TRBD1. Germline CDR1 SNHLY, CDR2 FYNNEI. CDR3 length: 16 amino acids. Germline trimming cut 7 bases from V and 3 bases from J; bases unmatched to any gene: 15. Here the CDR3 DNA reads TGTGCCAGCAACTCTGCTCTAGGACAGGCCCTCTACGAGCAGTACGTC. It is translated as CASNSALGQALYEQYV.

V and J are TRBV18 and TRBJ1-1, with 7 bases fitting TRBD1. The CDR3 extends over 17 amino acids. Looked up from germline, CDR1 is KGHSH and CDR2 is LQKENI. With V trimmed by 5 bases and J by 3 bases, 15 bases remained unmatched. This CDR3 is CASSSRTGPTTDTEAFF. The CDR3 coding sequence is TGTGCCAGCTCATCCCGGACAGGACCGACAACGGACACTGAAGCTTTCTTT.

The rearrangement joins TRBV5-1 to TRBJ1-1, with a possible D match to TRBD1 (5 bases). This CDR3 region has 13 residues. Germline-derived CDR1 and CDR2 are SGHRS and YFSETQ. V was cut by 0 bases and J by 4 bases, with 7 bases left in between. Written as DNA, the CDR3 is TGCGCCAGCAGCTTGGCGCAGGGCACTGAAGCTTTCTTT. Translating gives CASSLAQGTEAFF.

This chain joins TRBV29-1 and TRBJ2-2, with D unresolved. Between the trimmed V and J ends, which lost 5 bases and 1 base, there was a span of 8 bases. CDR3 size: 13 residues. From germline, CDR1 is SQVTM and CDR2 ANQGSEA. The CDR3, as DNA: TGCAGCGTTTTCGCAGGGAACACCGGGGAGCTGTTTTTT. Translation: CSVFAGNTGELFF.

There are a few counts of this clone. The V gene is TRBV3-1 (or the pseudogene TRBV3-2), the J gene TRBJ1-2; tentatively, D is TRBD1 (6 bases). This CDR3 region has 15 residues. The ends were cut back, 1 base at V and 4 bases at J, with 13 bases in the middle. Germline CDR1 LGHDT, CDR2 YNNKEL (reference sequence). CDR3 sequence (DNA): TGTGCCAGCAGCCAAGCCTGGACAGCAAGCTATGGCTACACCTTC. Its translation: CASSQAWTASYGYTF.

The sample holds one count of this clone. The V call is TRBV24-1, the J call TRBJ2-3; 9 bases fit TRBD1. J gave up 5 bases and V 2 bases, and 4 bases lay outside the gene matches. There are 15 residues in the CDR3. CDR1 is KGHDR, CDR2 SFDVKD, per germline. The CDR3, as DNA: TGTGCCACCAGTGATTCACAGGGGGCGGGAGATACGCAGTATTTT. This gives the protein CATSDSQGAGDTQYF.

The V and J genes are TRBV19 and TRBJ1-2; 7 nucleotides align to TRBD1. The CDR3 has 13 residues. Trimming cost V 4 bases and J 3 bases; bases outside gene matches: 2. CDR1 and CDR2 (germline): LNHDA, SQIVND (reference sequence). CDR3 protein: CASSTQGYYGYTF. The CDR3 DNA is TGTGCCAGTAGTACACAGGGGTACTATGGCTACACCTTC.

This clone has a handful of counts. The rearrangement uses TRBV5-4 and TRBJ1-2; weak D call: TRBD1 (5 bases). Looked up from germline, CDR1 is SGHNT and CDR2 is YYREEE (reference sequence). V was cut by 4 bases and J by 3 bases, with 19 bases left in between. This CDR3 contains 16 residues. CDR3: CASSRRGAGYDYGYTF. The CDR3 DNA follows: TGTGCCAGCAGCCGCCGAGGGGCGGGATACGACTATGGCTACACCTTC.

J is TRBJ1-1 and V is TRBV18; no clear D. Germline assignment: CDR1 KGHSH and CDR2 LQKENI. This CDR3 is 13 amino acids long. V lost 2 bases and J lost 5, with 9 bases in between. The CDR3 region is CASSPGSETEAFF. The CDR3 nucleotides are TGTGCCAGCTCACCAGGGAGTGAGACTGAAGCTTTCTTT.

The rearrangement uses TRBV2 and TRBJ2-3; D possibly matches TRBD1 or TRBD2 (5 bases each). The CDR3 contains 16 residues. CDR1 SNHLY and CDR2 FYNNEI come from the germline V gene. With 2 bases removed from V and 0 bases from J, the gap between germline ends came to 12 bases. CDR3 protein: CASSEFKWGSTDTQYF. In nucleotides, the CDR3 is TGTGCCAGCAGTGAATTTAAGTGGGGGAGCACAGATACGCAGTATTTT.

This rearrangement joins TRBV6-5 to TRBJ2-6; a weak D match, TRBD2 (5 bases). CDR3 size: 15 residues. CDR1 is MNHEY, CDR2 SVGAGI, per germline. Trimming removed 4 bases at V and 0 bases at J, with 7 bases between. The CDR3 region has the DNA TGTGCCAGCAGTTCCACTAGCTCTGGGGCCAACGTCCTGACTTTC. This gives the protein CASSSTSSGANVLTF.

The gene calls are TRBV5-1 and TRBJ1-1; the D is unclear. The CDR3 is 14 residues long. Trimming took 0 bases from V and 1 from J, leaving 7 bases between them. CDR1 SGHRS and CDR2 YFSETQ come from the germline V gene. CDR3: CASSLVSANTEAFF. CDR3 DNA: TGCGCCAGCAGCTTGGTCTCGGCGAACACTGAAGCTTTCTTT.

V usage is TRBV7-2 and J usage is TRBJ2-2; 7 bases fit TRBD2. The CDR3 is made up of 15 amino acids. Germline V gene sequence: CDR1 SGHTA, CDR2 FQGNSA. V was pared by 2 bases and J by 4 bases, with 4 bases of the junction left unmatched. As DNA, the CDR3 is TGTGCCAGCAGCTTACAGGGAGGGACCACCGGGGAGCTGTTTTTT. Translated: CASSLQGGTTGELFF.

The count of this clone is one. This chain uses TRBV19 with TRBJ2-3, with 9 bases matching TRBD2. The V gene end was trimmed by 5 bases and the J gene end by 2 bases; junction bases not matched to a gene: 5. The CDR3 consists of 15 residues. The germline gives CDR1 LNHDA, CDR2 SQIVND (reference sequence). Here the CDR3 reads CASSPAGGLTDTQYF. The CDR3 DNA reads TGTGCCAGTAGTCCGGCGGGGGGGCTCACAGATACGCAGTATTTT.

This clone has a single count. CDR3 residues: CASRGGAEAFF. The CDR3 DNA follows: TGTGCCAGCAGAGGGGGCGCTGAAGCTTTCTTT. The chain joins TRBV27 to TRBJ1-1; the match to TRBD1 covers 7 bases. The J segment lost 6 bases and the V segment lost 6 bases, leaving 1 base of the junction unmatched. The CDR3 contains 11 residues. Looked up from germline, CDR1 is MNHEY and CDR2 is SMNVEV (reference sequence).

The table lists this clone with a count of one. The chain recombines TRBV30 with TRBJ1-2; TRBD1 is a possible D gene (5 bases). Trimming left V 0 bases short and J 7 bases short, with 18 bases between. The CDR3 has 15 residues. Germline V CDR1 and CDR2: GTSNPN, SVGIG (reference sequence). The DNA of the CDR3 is TGTGCCTGGAGTGTACAGTACGGGGGGAGAGGTGGCTACACCTTC. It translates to CAWSVQYGGRGGYTF. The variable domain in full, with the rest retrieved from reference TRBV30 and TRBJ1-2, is SQTIHQWPATLVQPVGSPLSLECTVEGTSNPNLYWYRQAAGRGLQLLFYSVGIGQISSEVPQNLSASRPQDRQFILSSKKLLLSDSGFYLCAWSVQYGGRGGYTFGSGTRLTVV.

The DNA for the CDR3 is TGTGCCAGCAGTGGGGGGGGCTGGGGGGCTATCAATCAGCCCCAGCATTTT. As protein: CASSGGGWGAINQPQHF. V gene TRBV6-1 combines with J gene TRBJ1-5; D may be TRBD1 (6 bases). The V end was cut by 4 bases, the J end by 3 bases, with 19 bases between. The germline gives CDR1 MNHNS, CDR2 SASEGT. The CDR3 is made up of 17 amino acids.

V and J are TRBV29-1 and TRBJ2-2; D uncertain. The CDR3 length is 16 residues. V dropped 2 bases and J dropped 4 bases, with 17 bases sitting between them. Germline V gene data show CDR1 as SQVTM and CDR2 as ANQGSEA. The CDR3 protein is CSVEMRSVKGTGELFF. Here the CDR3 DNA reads TGCAGCGTTGAAATGCGGTCGGTAAAGGGCACCGGGGAGCTGTTTTTT.

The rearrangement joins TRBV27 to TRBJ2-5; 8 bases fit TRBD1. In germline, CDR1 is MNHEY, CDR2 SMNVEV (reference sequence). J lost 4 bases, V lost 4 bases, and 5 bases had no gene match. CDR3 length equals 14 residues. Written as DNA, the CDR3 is TGTGCCAGCAGTTCTTGGACAGGGCGAGAGACCCAGTACTTC. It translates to CASSSWTGRETQYF.

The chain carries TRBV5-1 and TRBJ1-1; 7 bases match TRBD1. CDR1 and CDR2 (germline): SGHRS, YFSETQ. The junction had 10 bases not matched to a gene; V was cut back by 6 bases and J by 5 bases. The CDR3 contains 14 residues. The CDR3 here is CASTYSDRETEAFF. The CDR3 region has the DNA TGCGCCAGCACTTATTCAGACAGGGAGACTGAAGCTTTCTTT.

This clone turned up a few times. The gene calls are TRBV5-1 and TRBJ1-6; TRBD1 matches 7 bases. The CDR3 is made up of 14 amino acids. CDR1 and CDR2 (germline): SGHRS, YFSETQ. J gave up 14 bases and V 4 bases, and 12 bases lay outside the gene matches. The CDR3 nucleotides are TGCGCCAGCAGCACCGGGACAGCCCCCTCTACCCTCCACTTT. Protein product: CASSTGTAPSTLHF.

The CDR3 nucleotides read TGTGCCAGCAGCGGTACCTTAGGAACGGGGGACTTCTACACCTTC. Translation gives CASSGTLGTGDFYTF. The V call is TRBV9, the J call TRBJ1-2; D is perhaps TRBD1 (5 bases). The germline V gene encodes CDR1 SGDLS and CDR2 YYNGEE. V was shortened by 3 bases and J by 10 bases, with 22 bases between the two germline ends. The CDR3 length is 15 residues.

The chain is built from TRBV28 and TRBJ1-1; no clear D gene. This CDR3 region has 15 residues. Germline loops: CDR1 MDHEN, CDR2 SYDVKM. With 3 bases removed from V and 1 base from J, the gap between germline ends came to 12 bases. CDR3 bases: TGTGCCAGCAGTTTTTATAAGGGAGGGAACACTGAAGCTTTCTTT. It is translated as CASSFYKGGNTEAFF. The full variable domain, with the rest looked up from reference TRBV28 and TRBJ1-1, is DVKVTQSSRYLVKRTGEKVFLECVQDMDHENMFWYRQDPGLGLRLIYFSYDVKMKEKGDIPEGYSVSREKKERFSLILESASTNQTSMYLCASSFYKGGNTEAFFGQGTRLTVV.